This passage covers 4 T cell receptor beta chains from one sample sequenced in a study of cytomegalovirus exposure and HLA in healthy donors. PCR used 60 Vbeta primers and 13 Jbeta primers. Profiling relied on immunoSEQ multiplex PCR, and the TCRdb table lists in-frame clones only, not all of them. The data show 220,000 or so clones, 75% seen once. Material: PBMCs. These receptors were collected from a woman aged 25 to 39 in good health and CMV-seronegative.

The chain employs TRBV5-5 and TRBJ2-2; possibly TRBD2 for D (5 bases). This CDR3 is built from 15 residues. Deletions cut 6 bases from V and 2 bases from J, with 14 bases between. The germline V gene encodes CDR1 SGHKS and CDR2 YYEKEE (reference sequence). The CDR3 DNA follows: TGTGCCAGCAACCAATTAGCGAGTAACACCGGGGAGCTGTTTTTT. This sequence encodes CASNQLASNTGELFF.

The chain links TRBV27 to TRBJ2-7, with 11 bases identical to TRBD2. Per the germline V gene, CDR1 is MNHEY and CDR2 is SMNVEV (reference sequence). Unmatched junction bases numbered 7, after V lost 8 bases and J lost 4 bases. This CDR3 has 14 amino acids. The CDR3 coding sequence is TGTGCCAGCTCCCGACTAGCGGGAACGTACGAGCAGTACTTC. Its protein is CASSRLAGTYEQYF.

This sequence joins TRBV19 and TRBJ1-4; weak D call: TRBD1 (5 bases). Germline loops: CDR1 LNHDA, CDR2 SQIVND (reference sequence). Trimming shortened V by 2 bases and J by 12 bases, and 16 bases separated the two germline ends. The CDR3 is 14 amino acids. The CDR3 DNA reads TGTGCCAGTAGTATACTCGGGGGGTCCGTGCAACTGTTTTTT. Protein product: CASSILGGSVQLFF.

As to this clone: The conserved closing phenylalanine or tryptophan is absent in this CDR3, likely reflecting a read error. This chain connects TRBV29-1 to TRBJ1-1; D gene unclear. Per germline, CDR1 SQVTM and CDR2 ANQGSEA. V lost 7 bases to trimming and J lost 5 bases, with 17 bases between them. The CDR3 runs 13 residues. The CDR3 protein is CSGSHTSGTEAFL. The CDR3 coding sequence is TGCAGCGGGTCGCACACGAGCGGTACTGAAGCTTTCTTG.